A single sample gave rise to the 2 T cell receptor beta chains below, sequenced in a study of T cell repertoires in cytomegalovirus infection. MiXCR, run by TCRdb on the reads, gives a single entry per CDR3 protein. In the table there are 510,000 or so distinct CDR3 sequences, roughly 29% of which are singletons. Sequencing was performed on PBMCs. These receptors were obtained from a human donor in good health (CMV status not recorded). Some clones in this sample may be carry-over from other donors' samples.

The chain recombines TRBV7-6 with TRBJ2-5, with 8 bases identical to TRBD2. Per the germline V gene, CDR1 is SGHVS and CDR2 is FNYEAQ. With V trimmed by 5 bases and J by 4 bases, 18 bases remained unmatched. The CDR3 covers 18 residues. The CDR3 sequence: CASSPEGRGRNWGETQYF. CDR3 coding DNA: TGTGCCAGCAGCCCTGAGGGACGCGGGAGGAATTGGGGAGAGACCCAGTACTTC.

Points on this clonotype: At one boundary the junction diverges from the germline segment, which might be a read error. This sequence joins TRBV19 and TRBJ1-2, with TRBD1 matching over 7 bases. CDR3 length equals 13 residues. Germline-derived CDR1 and CDR2 are LNHDA and SQIVND (reference sequence). CDR3 in amino acids: CASSLDRVGGYTF. The CDR3 nucleotides read TGTGCCAGTAGTCTAGACAGGGTAGGCGGCTACACCTTC.